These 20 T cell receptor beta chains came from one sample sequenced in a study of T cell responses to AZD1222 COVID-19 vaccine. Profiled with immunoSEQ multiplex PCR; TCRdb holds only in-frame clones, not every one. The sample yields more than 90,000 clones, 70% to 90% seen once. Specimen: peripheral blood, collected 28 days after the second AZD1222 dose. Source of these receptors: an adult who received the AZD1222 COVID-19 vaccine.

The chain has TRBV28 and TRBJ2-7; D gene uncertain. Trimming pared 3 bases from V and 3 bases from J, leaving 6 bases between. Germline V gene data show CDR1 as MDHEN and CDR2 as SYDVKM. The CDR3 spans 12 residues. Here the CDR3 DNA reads TGTGCCAGCAGTTTCAGACTCTACGAGCAGTACTTC. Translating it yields CASSFRLYEQYF. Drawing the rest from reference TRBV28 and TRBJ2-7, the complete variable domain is DVKVTQSSRYLVKRTGEKVFLECVQDMDHENMFWYRQDPGLGLRLIYFSYDVKMKEKGDIPEGYSVSREKKERFSLILESASTNQTSMYLCASSFRLYEQYFGPGTRLTVT.

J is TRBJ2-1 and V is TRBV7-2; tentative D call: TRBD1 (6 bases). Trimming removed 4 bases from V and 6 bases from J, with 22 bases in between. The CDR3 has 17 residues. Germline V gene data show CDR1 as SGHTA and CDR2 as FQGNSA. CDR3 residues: CASSSKRTARRGNEQFF. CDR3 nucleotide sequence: TGTGCCAGCAGCTCCAAACGGACAGCGAGGCGAGGCAATGAGCAGTTCTTC.

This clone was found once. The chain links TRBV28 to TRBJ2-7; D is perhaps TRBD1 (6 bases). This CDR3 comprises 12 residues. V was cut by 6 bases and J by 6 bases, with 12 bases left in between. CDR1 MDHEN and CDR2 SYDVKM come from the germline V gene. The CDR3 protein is CASRPDRSEQYF. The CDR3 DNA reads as TGTGCCAGCAGACCCGACAGGTCCGAGCAGTACTTC.

CDR3 sequence reads: CASSLNLAGALDTQYF. The CDR3 region has the DNA TGTGCCAGCAGCTTAAACCTAGCGGGAGCTTTAGATACGCAGTATTTT. The V call is TRBV7-3, the J call TRBJ2-3; 10 bases match TRBD2. Germline trimming cut 1 base from V and 5 bases from J; bases unmatched to any gene: 6. This CDR3 comprises 16 residues. The germline V gene has CDR1 SGHTA and CDR2 FQGTGA.

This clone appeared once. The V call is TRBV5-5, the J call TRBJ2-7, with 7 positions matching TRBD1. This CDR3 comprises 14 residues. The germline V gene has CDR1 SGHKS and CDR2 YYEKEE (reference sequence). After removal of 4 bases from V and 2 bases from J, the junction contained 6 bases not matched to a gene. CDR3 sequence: CASSRDSFTYEQYF. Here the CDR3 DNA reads TGTGCCAGCAGCCGGGACAGTTTTACCTACGAGCAGTACTTC.

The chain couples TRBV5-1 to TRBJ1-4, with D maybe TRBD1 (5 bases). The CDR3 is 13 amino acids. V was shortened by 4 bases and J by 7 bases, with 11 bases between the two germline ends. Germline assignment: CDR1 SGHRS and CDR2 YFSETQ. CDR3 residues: CASSRGSSEKLFF. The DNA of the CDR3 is TGCGCCAGCAGCAGGGGAAGTAGTGAAAAACTGTTTTTT.

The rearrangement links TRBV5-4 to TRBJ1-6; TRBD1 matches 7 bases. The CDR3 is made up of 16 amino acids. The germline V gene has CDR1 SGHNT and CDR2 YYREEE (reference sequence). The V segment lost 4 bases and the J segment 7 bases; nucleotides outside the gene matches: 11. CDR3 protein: CASSVGQAEVNSPLHF. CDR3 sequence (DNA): TGTGCCAGCAGCGTTGGACAGGCCGAGGTCAATTCACCCCTCCACTTT.

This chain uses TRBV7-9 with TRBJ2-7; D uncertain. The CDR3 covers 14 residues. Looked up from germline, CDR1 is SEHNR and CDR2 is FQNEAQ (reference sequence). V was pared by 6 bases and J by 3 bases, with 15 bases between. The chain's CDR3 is CASSEGSSLYEQYF. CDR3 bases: TGTGCCAGCAGTGAAGGGTCCTCTCTCTACGAGCAGTACTTC.

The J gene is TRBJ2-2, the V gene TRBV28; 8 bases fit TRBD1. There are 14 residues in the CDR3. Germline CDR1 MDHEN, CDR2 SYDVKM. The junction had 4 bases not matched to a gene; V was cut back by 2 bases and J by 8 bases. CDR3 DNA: TGTGCCAGCAGTTTAGACAGGGGCACGGGGGAGCTGTTTTTT. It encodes CASSLDRGTGELFF.

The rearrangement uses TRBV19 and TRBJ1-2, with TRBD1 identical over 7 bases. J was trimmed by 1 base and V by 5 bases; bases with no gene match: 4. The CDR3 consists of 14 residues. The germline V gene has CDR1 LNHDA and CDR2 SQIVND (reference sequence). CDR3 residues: CASSLGQDNYGYTF. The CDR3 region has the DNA TGTGCCAGTAGTCTAGGACAGGATAACTATGGCTACACCTTC.

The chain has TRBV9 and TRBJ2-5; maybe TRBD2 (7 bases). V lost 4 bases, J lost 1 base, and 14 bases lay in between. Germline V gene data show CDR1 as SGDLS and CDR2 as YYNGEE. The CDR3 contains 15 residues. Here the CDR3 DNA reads TGTGCCAGCAGCCCGAGGGGGGGCCCCCAAGAGACCCAGTACTTC. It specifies CASSPRGGPQETQYF.

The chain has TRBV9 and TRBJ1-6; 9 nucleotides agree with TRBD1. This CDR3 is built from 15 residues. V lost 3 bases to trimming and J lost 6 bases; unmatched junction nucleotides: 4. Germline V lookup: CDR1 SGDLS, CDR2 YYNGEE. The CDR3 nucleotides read TGTGCCAGCAGCGCGACGGGACAGGGTAATTCACCCCTCCACTTT. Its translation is CASSATGQGNSPLHF.

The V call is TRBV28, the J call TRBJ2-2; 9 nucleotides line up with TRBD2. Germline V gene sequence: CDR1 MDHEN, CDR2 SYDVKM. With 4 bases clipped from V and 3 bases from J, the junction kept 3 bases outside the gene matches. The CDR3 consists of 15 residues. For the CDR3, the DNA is TGTGCCAGCAGTTCCAGACTAGCGGACACCGGGGAGCTGTTTTTT. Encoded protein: CASSSRLADTGELFF.

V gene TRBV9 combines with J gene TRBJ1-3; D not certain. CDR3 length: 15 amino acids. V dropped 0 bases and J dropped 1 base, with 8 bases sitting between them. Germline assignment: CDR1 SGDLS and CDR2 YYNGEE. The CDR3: CASSVGWESGNTIYF. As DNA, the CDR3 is TGTGCCAGCAGCGTAGGCTGGGAGTCTGGAAACACCATATATTTT.

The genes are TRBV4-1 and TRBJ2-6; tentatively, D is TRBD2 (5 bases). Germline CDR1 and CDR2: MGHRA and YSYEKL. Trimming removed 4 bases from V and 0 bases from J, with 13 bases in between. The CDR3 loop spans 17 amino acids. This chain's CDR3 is CASSRRIETSGANVLTF. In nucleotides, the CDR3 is TGCGCCAGCAGCCGGAGGATAGAAACCTCTGGGGCCAACGTCCTGACTTTC.

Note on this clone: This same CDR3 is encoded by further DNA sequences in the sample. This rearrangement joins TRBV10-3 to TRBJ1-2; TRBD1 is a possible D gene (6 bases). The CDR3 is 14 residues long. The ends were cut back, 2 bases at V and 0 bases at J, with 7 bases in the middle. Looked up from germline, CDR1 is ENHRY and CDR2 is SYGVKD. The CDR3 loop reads CAISEGQTNYGYTF. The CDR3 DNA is TGTGCCATCAGTGAGGGACAGACTAACTATGGCTACACCTTC.

CDR3 sequence: CASSPGWDSTDTQYF. The CDR3 nucleotides are TGCGCCAGCAGCCCTGGATGGGATAGCACAGATACGCAGTATTTT. The V call is TRBV5-1, the J call TRBJ2-3, with D hard to call. The CDR3 runs to 15 residues. V dropped 4 bases and J dropped 0 bases, with 12 bases sitting between them. CDR1 SGHRS and CDR2 YFSETQ come from the germline V gene.

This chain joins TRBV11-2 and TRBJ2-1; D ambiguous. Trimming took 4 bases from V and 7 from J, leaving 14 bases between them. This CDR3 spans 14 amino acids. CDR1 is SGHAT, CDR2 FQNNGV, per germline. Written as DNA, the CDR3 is TGTGCCAGCAGCTCCCCCAGGTGGGGTAATGAGCAGTTCTTC. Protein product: CASSSPRWGNEQFF.

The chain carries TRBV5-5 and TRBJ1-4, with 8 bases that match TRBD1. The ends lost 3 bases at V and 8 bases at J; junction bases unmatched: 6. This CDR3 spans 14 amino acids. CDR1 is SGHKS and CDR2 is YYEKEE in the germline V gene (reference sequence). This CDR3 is CASSWTGTGEKLFF. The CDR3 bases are TGTGCCAGCAGCTGGACAGGGACAGGCGAAAAACTGTTTTTT. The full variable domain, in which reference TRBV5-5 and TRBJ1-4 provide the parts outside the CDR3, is DAGVTQSPTHLIKTRGQQVTLRCSPISGHKSVSWYQQVLGQGPQFIFQYYEKEERGRGNFPDRFSARQFPNYSSELNVNALLLGDSALYLCASSWTGTGEKLFFGSGTQLSVL.

Here the CDR3 reads CASSLVGRGDGYTF. DNA for the CDR3: TGTGCCAGCAGCTTAGTAGGCAGGGGGGATGGCTACACCTTC. V gene TRBV7-9 combines with J gene TRBJ1-2; 7 bases are shared with TRBD1. V gave up 1 base and J gave up 6 bases; unmatched junction bases: 5. The CDR3 is 14 amino acids. The germline V gene has CDR1 SEHNR and CDR2 FQNEAQ (reference sequence).